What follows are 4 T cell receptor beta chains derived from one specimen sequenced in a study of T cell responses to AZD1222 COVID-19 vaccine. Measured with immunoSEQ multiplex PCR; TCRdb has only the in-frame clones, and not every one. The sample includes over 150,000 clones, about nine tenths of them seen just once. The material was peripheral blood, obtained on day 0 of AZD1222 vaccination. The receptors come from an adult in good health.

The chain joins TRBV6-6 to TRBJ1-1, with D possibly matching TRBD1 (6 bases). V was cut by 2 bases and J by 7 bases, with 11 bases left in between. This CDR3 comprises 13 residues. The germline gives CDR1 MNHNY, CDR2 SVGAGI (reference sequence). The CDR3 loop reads CASSYRQVHEAFF. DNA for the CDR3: TGTGCCAGCAGTTACCGACAGGTCCATGAAGCTTTCTTT.

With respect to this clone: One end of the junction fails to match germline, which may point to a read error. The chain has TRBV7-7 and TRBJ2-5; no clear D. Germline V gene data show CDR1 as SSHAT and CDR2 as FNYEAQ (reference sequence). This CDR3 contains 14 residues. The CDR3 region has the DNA TGTGCTAGCAGCCCTGGTGGTTATCAAGAGACCCAGTACTTC. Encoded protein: CASSPGGYQETQYF. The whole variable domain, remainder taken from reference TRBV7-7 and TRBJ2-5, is GAGVSQSPRYKVTKRGQDVTLRCDPISSHATLYWYQQALGQGPEFLTYFNYEAQPDKSGLPSDRFSAERPEGSISTLTIQRTEQRDSAMYRCASSPGGYQETQYFGPGTRLLVL.

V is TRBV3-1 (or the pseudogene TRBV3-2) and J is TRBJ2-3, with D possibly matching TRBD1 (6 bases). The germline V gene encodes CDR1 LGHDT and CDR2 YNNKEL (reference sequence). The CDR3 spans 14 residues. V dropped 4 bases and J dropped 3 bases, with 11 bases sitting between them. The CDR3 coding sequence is TGTGCCAGCAGCCCGCTACAGGGAACAGATACGCAGTATTTT. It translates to CASSPLQGTDTQYF.

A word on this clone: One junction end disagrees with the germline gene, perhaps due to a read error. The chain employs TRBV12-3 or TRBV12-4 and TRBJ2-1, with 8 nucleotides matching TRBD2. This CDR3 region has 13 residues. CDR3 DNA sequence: TGTGCCCGCAGCCTAAACGGGGGGGGTGAGCAGTTCTTC. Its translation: CARSLNGGGEQFF.